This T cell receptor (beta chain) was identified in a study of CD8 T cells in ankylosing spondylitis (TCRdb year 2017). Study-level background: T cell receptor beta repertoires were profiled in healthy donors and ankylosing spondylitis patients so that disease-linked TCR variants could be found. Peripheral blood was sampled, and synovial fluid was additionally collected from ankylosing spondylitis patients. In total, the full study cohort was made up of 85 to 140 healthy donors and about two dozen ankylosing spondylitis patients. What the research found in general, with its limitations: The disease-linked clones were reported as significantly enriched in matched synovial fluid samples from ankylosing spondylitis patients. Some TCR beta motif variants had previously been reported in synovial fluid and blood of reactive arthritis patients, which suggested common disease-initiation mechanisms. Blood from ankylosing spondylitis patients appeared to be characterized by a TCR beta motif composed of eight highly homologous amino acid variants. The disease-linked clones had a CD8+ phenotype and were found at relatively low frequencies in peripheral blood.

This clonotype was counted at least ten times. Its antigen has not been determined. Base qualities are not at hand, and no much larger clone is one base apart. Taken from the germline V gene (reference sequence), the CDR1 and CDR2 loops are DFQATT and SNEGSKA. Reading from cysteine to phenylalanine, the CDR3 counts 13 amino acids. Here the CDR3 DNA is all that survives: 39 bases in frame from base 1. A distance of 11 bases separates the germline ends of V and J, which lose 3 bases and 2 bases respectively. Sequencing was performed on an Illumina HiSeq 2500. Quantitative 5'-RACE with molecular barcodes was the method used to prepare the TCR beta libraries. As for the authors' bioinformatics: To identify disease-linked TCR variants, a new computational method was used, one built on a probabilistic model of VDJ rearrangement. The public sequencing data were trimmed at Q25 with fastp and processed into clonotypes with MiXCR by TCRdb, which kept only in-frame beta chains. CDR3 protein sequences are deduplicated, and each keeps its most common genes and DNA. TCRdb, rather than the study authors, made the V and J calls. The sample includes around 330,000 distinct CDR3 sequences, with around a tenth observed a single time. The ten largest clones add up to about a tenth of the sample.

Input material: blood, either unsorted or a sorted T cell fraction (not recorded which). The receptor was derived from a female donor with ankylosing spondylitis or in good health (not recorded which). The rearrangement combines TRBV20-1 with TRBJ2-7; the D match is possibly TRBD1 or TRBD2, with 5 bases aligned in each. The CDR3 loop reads CSASLVGAYEQYF. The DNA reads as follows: TGCAGTGCTAGTCTGGTGGGGGCCTACGAGCAGTACTTC.